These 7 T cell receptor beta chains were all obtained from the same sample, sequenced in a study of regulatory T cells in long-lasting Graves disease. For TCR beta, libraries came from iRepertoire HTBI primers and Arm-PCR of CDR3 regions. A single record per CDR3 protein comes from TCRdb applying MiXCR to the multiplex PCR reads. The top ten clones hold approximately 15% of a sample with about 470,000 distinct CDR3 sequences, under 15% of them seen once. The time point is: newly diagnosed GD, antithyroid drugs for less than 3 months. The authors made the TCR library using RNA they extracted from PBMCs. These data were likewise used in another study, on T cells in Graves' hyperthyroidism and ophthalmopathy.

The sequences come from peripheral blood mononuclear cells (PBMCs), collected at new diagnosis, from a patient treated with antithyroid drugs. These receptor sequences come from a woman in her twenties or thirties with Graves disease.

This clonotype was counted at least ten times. CDR3 residues: CASTPEATAEAFF. The CDR3, as DNA: TGTGCCAGCACCCCCGAGGCTACTGCTGAAGCTTTCTTT. The gene calls are TRBV7-8 and TRBJ1-1, with D unclear. The germline gives CDR1 SGHVS, CDR2 FQNEAQ. The CDR3 sequence is 13 residues long. The V end lost 7 bases, the J end lost 6 bases, and 15 bases lay between the germline ends.

The CDR3 sequence: CASSPGLAGVPYEQFF. The DNA for the CDR3 is TGCGCCAGCAGCCCGGGACTAGCGGGAGTGCCCTACGAGCAGTTCTTC. The chain employs TRBV5-1 and TRBJ2-1, with TRBD2 matching over 14 bases. The V gene end was trimmed by 4 bases and the J gene end by 10 bases; junction bases not matched to a gene: 10. The CDR3 is 16 residues long. Germline CDR1 is SGHRS and CDR2 is YFSETQ.

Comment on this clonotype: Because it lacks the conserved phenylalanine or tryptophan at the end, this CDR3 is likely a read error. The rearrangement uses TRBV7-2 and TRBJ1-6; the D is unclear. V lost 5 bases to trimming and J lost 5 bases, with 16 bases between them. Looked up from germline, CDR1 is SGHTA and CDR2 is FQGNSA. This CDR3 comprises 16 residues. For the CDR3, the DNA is TGTGCCAGCAGCCTTCTGAGGGCAGCTAATAATTCACCCCTCCACCTT. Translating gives CASSLLRAANNSPLHL.

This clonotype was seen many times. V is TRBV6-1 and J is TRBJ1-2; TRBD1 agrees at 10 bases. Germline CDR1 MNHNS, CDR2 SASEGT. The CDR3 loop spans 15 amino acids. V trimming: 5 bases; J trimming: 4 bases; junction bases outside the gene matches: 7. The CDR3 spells CASSKGQGSAYGYTF. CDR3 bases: TGTGCCAGCAGTAAGGGACAGGGGAGCGCCTATGGCTACACCTTC.

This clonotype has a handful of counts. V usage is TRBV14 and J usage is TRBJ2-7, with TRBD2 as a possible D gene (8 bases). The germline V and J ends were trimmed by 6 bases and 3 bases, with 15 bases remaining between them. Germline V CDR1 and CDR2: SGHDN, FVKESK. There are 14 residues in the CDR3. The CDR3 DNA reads TGTGCCAGCAGAGCGGGGGACAGTCTCTACGAGCAGTACTTC. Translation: CASRAGDSLYEQYF.

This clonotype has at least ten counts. The CDR3 is CASSQDRLAGGFSYEQYF. CDR3 bases: TGTGCCAGCAGCCAAGATCGACTAGCGGGAGGGTTCTCCTACGAGCAGTACTTC. The chain links TRBV3-1 to TRBJ2-7; TRBD2 aligns across 14 bases. The CDR3 runs 18 residues. Germline CDR1 reads LGHDT; CDR2 reads YNNKEL (reference sequence). V was clipped by 0 bases and J by 0 bases; unmatched bases: 4.

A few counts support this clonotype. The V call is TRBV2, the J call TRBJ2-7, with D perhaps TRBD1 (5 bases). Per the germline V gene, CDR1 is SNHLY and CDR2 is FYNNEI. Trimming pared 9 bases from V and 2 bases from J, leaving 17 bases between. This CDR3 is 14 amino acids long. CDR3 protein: CARRPQDAAYEQYF. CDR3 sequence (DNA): TGTGCCAGAAGACCACAGGACGCGGCCTACGAGCAGTACTTC.